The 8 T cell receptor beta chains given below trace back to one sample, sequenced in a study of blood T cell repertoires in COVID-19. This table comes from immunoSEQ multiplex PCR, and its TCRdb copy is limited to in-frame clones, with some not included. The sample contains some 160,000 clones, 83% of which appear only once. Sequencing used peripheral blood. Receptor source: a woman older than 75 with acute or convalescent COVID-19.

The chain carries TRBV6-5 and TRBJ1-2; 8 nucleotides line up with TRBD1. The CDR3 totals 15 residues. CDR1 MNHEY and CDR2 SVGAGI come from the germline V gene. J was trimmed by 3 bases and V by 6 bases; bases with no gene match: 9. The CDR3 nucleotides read TGTGCCAGCAGACGAGCCGGGACAGGACACTATGGCTACACCTTC. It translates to CASRRAGTGHYGYTF.

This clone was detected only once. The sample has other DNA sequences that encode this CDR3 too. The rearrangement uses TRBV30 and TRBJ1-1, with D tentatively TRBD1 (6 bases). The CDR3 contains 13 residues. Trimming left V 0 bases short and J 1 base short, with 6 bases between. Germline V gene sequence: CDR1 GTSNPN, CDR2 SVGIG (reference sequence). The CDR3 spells CAWSVQGNTEAFF. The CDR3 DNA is TGTGCCTGGAGTGTACAGGGGAACACTGAAGCTTTCTTT. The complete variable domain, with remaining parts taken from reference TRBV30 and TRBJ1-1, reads SQTIHQWPATLVQPVGSPLSLECTVEGTSNPNLYWYRQAAGRGLQLLFYSVGIGQISSEVPQNLSASRPQDRQFILSSKKLLLSDSGFYLCAWSVQGNTEAFFGQGTRLTVV.

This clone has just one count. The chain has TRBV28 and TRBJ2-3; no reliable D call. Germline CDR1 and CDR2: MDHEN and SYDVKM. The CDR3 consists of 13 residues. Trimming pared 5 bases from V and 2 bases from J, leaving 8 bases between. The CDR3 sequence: CASSPPNTDTQYF. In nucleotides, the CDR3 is TGTGCCAGCAGTCCCCCAAACACAGATACGCAGTATTTT.

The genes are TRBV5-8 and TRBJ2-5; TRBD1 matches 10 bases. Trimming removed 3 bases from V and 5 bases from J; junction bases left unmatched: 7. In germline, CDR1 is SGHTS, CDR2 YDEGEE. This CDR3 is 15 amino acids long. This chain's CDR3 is CASSSDWTGGETQYF. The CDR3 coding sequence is TGTGCCAGCAGCTCAGACTGGACAGGGGGTGAGACCCAGTACTTC.

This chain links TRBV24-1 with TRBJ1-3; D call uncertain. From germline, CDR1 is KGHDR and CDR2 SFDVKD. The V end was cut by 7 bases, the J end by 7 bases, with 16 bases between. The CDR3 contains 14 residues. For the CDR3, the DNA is TGTGCCACCAGGCGTCCCGGAGCCGGGAACACCATATATTTT. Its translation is CATRRPGAGNTIYF.

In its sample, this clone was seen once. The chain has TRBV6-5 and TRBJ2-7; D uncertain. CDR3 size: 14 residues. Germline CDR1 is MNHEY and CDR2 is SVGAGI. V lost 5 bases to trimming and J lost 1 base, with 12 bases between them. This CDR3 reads CASSLGLYSYEQYF. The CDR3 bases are TGTGCCAGCAGTCTGGGCCTCTATTCCTACGAGCAGTACTTC.

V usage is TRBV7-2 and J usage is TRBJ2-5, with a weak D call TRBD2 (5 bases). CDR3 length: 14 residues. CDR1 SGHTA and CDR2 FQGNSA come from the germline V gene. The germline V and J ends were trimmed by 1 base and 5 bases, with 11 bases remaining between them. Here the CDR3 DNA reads TGTGCCAGCAGCTTAGGCTTAGCGATGGAGACCCAGTACTTC. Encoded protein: CASSLGLAMETQYF.

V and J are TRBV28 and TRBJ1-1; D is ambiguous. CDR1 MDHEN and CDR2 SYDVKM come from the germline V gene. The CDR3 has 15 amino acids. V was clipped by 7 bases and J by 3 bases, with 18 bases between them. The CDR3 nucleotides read TGTGCCAGCATACCCTCCGCGGGAATGGACACTGAAGCTTTCTTT. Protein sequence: CASIPSAGMDTEAFF.